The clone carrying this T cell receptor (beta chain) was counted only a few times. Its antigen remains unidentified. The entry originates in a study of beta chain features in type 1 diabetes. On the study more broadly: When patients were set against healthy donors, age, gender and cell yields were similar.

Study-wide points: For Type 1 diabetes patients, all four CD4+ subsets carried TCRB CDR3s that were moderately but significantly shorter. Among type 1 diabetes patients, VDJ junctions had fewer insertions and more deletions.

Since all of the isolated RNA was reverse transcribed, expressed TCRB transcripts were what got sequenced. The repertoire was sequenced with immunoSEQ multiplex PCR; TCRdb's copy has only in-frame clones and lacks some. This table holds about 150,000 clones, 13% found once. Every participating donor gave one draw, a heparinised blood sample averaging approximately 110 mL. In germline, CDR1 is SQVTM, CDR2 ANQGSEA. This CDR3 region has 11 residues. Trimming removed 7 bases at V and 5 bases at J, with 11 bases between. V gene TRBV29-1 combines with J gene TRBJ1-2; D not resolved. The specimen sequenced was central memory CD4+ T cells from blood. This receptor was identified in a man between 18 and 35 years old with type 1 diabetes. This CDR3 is CSATLGYGYTF. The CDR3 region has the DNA TGCAGCGCTACTCTGGGTTATGGCTACACCTTC.